This T cell receptor beta chain derives from a study of blood T cell repertoires in COVID-19. This CDR3 comprises 14 residues. The germline gives CDR1 MNHEY, CDR2 SMNVEV (reference sequence). With V trimmed by 7 bases and J by 5 bases, 10 bases remained unmatched. Authors' processing steps: Scientists estimated how many nucleated cells there were by amplifying reference gene primers. Sequencing was performed with immunoSEQ multiplex PCR; in TCRdb, only in-frame clones are kept and a portion is missing. Clone size and the V and J calls come from that table; the DNA yielded D and trimming. The sample carries 100,000 to 150,000 clones, approximately 81% recorded once.

This TCR was sampled from a man aged 55 to 69 with acute or convalescent COVID-19. The chain is built from TRBV27 and TRBJ1-1; 7 bases are a match to TRBD1. The sample comprised peripheral blood. The CDR3: CASTRTGGVTEAFF. CDR3 nucleotides: TGTGCCAGCACCAGGACAGGTGGAGTGACTGAAGCTTTCTTT.